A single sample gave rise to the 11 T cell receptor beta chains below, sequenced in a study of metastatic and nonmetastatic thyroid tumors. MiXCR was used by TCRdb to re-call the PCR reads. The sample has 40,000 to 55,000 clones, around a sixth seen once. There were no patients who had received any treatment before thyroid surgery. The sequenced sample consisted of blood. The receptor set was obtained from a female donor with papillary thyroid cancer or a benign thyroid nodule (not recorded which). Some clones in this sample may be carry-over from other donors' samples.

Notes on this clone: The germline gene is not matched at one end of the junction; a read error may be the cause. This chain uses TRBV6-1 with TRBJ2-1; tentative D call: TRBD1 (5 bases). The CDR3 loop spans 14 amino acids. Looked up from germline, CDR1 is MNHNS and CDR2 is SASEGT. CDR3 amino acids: CASREVTGKREQFF. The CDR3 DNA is TGTGCCAGCAGGGAAGTAACAGGCAAGAGGGAGCAGTTCTTC.

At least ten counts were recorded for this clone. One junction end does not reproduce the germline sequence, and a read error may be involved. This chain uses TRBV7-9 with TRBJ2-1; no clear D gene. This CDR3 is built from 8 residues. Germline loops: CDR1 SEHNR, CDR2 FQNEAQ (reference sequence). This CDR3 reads CASNPRVF. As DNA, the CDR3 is TGTGCCAGCAACCCCCGGGTCTTC.

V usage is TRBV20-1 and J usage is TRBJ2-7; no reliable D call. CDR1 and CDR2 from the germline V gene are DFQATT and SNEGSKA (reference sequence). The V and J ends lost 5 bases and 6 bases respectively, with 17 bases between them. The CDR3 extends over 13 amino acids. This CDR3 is CSAAPSLKVEQYF. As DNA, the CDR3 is TGCAGTGCTGCCCCCAGCTTGAAGGTCGAGCAGTACTTC.

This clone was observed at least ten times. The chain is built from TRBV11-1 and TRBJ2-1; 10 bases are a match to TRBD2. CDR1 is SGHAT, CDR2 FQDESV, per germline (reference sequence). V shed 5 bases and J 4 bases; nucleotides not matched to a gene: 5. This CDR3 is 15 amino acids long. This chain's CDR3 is CASSVSGRRYNEQFF. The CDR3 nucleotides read TGTGCCAGCAGCGTTAGCGGGAGGCGTTACAATGAGCAGTTCTTC.

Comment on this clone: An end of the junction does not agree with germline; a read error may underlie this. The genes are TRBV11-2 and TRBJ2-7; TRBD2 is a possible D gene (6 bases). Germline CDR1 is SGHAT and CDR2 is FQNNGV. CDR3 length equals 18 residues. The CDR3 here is CASSSSPLSGASKYEQYF. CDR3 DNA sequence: TGCGCCAGCAGCTCCTCCCCTTTGTCGGGAGCTTCTAAGTACGAGCAGTACTTC.

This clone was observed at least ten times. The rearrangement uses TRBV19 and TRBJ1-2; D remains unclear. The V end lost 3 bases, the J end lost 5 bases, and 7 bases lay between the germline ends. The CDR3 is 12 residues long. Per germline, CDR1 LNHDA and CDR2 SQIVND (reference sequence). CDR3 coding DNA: TGTGCCAGTAGTATTCTTGGATATGGCTACACCTTC. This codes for CASSILGYGYTF.

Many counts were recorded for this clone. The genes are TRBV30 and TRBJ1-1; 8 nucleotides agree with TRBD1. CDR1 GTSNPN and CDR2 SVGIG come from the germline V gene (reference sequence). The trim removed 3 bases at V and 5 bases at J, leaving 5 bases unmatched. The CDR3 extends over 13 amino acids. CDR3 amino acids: CAWRTRGRTEAFF. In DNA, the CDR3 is TGTGCCTGGAGGACCAGGGGGCGGACTGAAGCTTTCTTT.

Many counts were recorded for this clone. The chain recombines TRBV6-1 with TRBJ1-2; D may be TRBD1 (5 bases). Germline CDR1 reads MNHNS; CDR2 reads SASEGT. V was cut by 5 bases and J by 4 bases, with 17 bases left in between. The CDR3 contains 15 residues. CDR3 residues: CASSLGREVGYGYTF. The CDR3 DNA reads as TGTGCCAGCAGTTTGGGACGGGAGGTCGGCTATGGCTACACCTTC.

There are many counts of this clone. CDR3 bases: TGTGCCAGCAGCCAAGATGTGGCAGGAGTGGGTTTCTTT. Amino acid sequence: CASSQDVAGVGFF. The V gene is TRBV14, the J gene TRBJ1-1; D remains unclear. CDR3 size: 13 residues. V lost 0 bases to trimming and J lost 13 bases, with 15 bases between them. CDR1 is SGHDN, CDR2 FVKESK, per germline.

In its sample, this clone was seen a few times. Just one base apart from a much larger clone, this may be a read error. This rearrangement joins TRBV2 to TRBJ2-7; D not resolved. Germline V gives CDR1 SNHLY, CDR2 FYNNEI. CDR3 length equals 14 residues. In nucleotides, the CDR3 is TGTGCCAGCAGTGAAGAGGTAATCCGCTACGAGCGGTACTTC. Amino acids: CASSEEVIRYERYF.

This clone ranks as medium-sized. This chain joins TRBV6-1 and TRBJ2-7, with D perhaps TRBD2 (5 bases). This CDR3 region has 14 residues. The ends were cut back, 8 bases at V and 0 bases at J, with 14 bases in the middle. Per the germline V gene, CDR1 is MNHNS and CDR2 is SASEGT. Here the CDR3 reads CASARTSTSYEQYF. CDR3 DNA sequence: TGTGCCAGCGCGAGGACTTCCACCTCCTACGAGCAGTACTTC.